This T cell receptor beta chain derives from a study of T cells in Graves' hyperthyroidism and ophthalmopathy. The CDR3 regions of TCR beta were amplified from RNA transcripts. When the TCR CDR3 underwent first-round RT-PCR, the HTBI primer set was used. A single record per CDR3 protein comes from TCRdb applying MiXCR to the multiplex PCR reads. This table has about 610,000 distinct CDR3 sequences, approximately 15% appearing once. V dropped 4 bases and J dropped 8 bases, with 14 bases sitting between them. The CDR3 is made up of 13 amino acids. This clonotype has a count of ten or more. Sequenced sample: blood. This receptor was taken from a woman aged 40 to 49 with Graves' ophthalmopathy. The chain carries TRBV12-3 or TRBV12-4 and TRBJ1-1; weak D call: TRBD1 (5 bases). CDR3 sequence: CASSYRQGLEAFF. CDR3 sequence (DNA): TGTGCCAGCAGTTACCGTCAGGGCTTGGAAGCTTTCTTT.